The 26 T cell receptor beta chains reported below all come from one sample, sequenced in a study of blood T cells in healthy people across ages. A J-beta primer mix and a sample-barcoded 5' primer were used in a second PCR of about 6 to 12 cycles. A single record per CDR3 protein comes from TCRdb applying MiXCR to the 5' RACE reads. The table records about 1 million distinct CDR3 sequences, 35% to 55% of them present only once. The sequenced sample consisted of blood. The receptors were sampled from a woman aged 55-69 years in good health.

The chain links TRBV7-2 to TRBJ2-1; D might be TRBD2 (5 bases). The CDR3 runs to 17 residues. Germline V lookup: CDR1 SGHTA, CDR2 FQGNSA. V was clipped by 1 base and J by 0 bases, with 13 bases between them. The DNA for the CDR3 is TGTGCCAGCAGCTTAGAACCTAGCTATCGCTCCTACAATGAGCAGTTCTTC. Protein product: CASSLEPSYRSYNEQFF.

The genes are TRBV20-1 and TRBJ2-3, with D possibly matching TRBD2 (6 bases). Trimming took off 2 bases at V and 0 bases at J, with 9 bases between the two ends. CDR3 length equals 14 residues. Germline values: CDR1 DFQATT, CDR2 SNEGSKA (reference sequence). The CDR3 sequence is CSARRDSSTDTQYF. The CDR3 nucleotides read TGCAGTGCTAGAAGGGACTCGAGCACAGATACGCAGTATTTT.

The chain links TRBV12-5 to TRBJ2-1, with D possibly matching TRBD2 (7 bases). The V and J ends lost 1 base and 10 bases respectively, with 11 bases between them. Per germline, CDR1 LGHNT and CDR2 FRNRAP. This CDR3 spans 13 amino acids. The CDR3 DNA reads TGTGCTAGTGGTTTGGAAACGGGGGGCGAGCAGTTCTTC. Amino acids: CASGLETGGEQFF. Using reference TRBV12-5 and TRBJ2-1 for the parts outside the CDR3, the full variable domain is DARVTQTPRHKVTEMGQEVTMRCQPILGHNTVFWYRQTMMQGLELLAYFRNRAPLDDSGMPKDRFSAEMPDATLATLKIQPSEPRDSAVYFCASGLETGGEQFFGPGTRLTVL.

This chain connects TRBV27 to TRBJ2-6; D call uncertain. V was shortened by 9 bases and J by 2 bases, with 5 bases between the two germline ends. This CDR3 spans 12 amino acids. CDR1 and CDR2 from the germline V gene are MNHEY and SMNVEV (reference sequence). Here the CDR3 DNA reads TGTGCCAGTGGTACTGGGGCCAACGTCCTGACTTTC. Translating it yields CASGTGANVLTF.

V and J are TRBV9 and TRBJ2-1; unclear D gene. V was trimmed by 5 bases and J by 9 bases, leaving 12 bases between them. Germline V gene sequence: CDR1 SGDLS, CDR2 YYNGEE. This CDR3 has 12 amino acids. This CDR3 is CASRASPCEQFF. The CDR3 DNA follows: TGTGCCAGCAGAGCCTCACCTTGTGAGCAGTTCTTC.

This chain joins TRBV29-1 and TRBJ1-5; D call uncertain. Trimming removed 1 base from V and 6 bases from J, with 10 bases in between. Germline CDR1 and CDR2: SQVTM and ANQGSEA. CDR3 length: 13 amino acids. CDR3 protein: CSVEAGWGQPQHF. In nucleotides, the CDR3 is TGCAGCGTTGAAGCGGGCTGGGGTCAGCCCCAGCATTTT.

The chain employs TRBV5-6 and TRBJ1-5, with D unresolved. Trimming shortened V by 0 bases and J by 4 bases, and 11 bases separated the two germline ends. CDR1 and CDR2 (germline): SGHDT, YYEEEE. The CDR3 is made up of 15 amino acids. The CDR3 DNA sequence: TGTGCCAGCAGCTTGGACAGAACAAAGAATCAGCCCCAGCATTTT. This sequence encodes CASSLDRTKNQPQHF.

This clonotype has more than one count but fewer than ten. CDR3 in amino acids: CAISDLTGAQYEQYF. CDR3 nucleotide sequence: TGTGCCATCAGTGACTTGACAGGGGCGCAATACGAGCAGTACTTC. The rearrangement uses TRBV10-3 and TRBJ2-7; the match to TRBD1 covers 8 bases. CDR1 is ENHRY, CDR2 SYGVKD, per germline. The CDR3 totals 15 residues. With 3 bases clipped from V and 4 bases from J, the junction kept 8 bases outside the gene matches.

This clonotype was seen more than once but under ten times. This chain links TRBV4-2 with TRBJ1-5; D may be TRBD1 (6 bases). V was cut by 0 bases and J by 5 bases, with 23 bases left in between. This CDR3 is 19 amino acids long. Germline V gene sequence: CDR1 LGHNA, CDR2 YNFKEQ. DNA for the CDR3: TGTGCCAGCAGCCAAGATAGGGTGGTCGGAGGGGGACTCGATCAGCCCCAGCATTTT. Residues: CASSQDRVVGGGLDQPQHF.

This clonotype was found a few times. The chain combines TRBV20-1 with TRBJ2-4; 15 bases fit TRBD2. The germline V gene encodes CDR1 DFQATT and CDR2 SNEGSKA (reference sequence). The CDR3 is 14 residues long. The J segment lost 4 bases and the V segment lost 5 bases, leaving 0 bases of the junction unmatched. The CDR3 DNA reads TGCAGTGCTGGGACTAGCGGGGGGAAAAACATTCAGTACTTC. Translated: CSAGTSGGKNIQYF.

This clonotype was seen a few times. The rearrangement joins TRBV5-6 to TRBJ2-1; the D gene is possibly TRBD1 (5 bases). The V gene lost 0 bases and the J gene lost 5 bases, with 12 bases spanning the gap. The CDR3 totals 15 residues. CDR1 and CDR2 (germline): SGHDT, YYEEEE. The DNA of the CDR3 is TGTGCCAGCAGCTTGGATCAGGGTCCCAACAATGAGCAGTTCTTC. As protein: CASSLDQGPNNEQFF.

V gene TRBV11-2 combines with J gene TRBJ1-2; 8 nucleotides align to TRBD1. CDR3 length: 14 residues. The J segment lost 3 bases and the V segment lost 5 bases, leaving 5 bases of the junction unmatched. The V gene's germline CDR1 is SGHAT and CDR2 FQNNGV. In DNA, the CDR3 is TGTGCCAGCAGCGCCGACAGGGGAGACTATGGCTACACCTTC. It is translated as CASSADRGDYGYTF. The full variable domain, with the rest looked up from reference TRBV11-2 and TRBJ1-2, is EAGVAQSPRYKIIEKRQSVAFWCNPISGHATLYWYQQILGQGPKLLIQFQNNGVVDDSQLPKDRFSAERLKGVDSTLKIQPAKLEDSAVYLCASSADRGDYGYTFGSGTRLTVV.

This clonotype turned up a few times. This chain connects TRBV3-1 to TRBJ2-3; TRBD2 is a possible D gene (6 bases). V dropped 0 bases and J dropped 5 bases, with 15 bases sitting between them. The CDR3 extends over 16 amino acids. The germline CDR1 and CDR2 sequences are LGHDT and YNNKEL (reference sequence). The CDR3 DNA follows: TGTGCCAGCAGCCAAGATCGACTAGTTGGAAGAGATACGCAGTATTTT. It is translated as CASSQDRLVGRDTQYF.

The chain couples TRBV20-1 to TRBJ2-7; 13 nucleotides align to TRBD2. V trimming: 2 bases; J trimming: 3 bases; junction bases outside the gene matches: 4. The CDR3 is made up of 15 amino acids. Germline CDR1 and CDR2: DFQATT and SNEGSKA (reference sequence). The CDR3, as DNA: TGCAGTGCTAGACGGACTAGCGGGAGAAACTACGAGCAGTACTTC. It translates to CSARRTSGRNYEQYF.

V usage is TRBV5-1 and J usage is TRBJ2-1; TRBD2 aligns across 8 bases. CDR1 and CDR2 from the germline V gene are SGHRS and YFSETQ. After removal of 8 bases from V and 4 bases from J, the junction contained 20 bases not matched to a gene. The CDR3 consists of 18 residues. CDR3 amino acids: CASRLPRLARGRYNEQFF. The CDR3 region has the DNA TGCGCCAGTCGCTTACCCCGACTAGCCCGCGGGAGGTACAATGAGCAGTTCTTC.

V and J are TRBV5-1 and TRBJ2-1, with a possible D match to TRBD1 (6 bases). From germline, CDR1 is SGHRS and CDR2 YFSETQ. The V and J ends lost 0 bases and 7 bases respectively, with 14 bases between them. CDR3 length: 15 amino acids. The CDR3: CASSLAGAGENEQFF. In DNA, the CDR3 is TGCGCCAGCAGCTTGGCCGGAGCAGGGGAAAATGAGCAGTTCTTC.

The chain combines TRBV3-1 with TRBJ2-4; 7 bases map to TRBD1. The CDR3 extends over 15 amino acids. J gave up 8 bases and V 0 bases, and 7 bases lay outside the gene matches. Germline lookup yields CDR1 LGHDT and CDR2 YNNKEL (reference sequence). CDR3 sequence (DNA): TGTGCCAGCAGCCAAGATGGGAAGGGGGCGGACATTCAGTACTTC. Its translation: CASSQDGKGADIQYF.

This clonotype showed up just a few times. The gene calls are TRBV27 and TRBJ2-1; D unresolved. This CDR3 comprises 19 residues. Germline assignment: CDR1 MNHEY and CDR2 SMNVEV (reference sequence). Trimming removed 0 bases from V and 3 bases from J, with 21 bases in between. CDR3 protein: CASSLSVDRLVFGYNEQFF. The CDR3 DNA sequence: TGTGCCAGCAGTTTATCGGTCGACCGTTTAGTCTTCGGCTACAATGAGCAGTTCTTC.

This clonotype was recorded a few times. The chain has TRBV28 and TRBJ2-3, with D hard to call. The germline V gene has CDR1 MDHEN and CDR2 SYDVKM. The CDR3 has 15 amino acids. The V and J ends lost 4 bases and 1 base respectively, with 12 bases between them. This CDR3 is CASSSLLGGTDTQYF. The DNA of the CDR3 is TGTGCCAGCAGTTCTCTATTAGGAGGCACAGATACGCAGTATTTT.

The chain carries TRBV7-2 and TRBJ1-1; D is possibly TRBD1 (5 bases). The CDR3 totals 14 residues. Trimming removed 4 bases at V and 4 bases at J, with 13 bases between. Per the germline V gene, CDR1 is SGHTA and CDR2 is FQGNSA. Here the CDR3 reads CASSYTGTGTEAFF. The DNA of the CDR3 is TGTGCCAGCAGCTACACCGGGACGGGCACTGAAGCTTTCTTT. The complete variable domain, with remaining parts taken from reference TRBV7-2 and TRBJ1-1, reads GAGVSQSPSNKVTEKGKDVELRCDPISGHTALYWYRQSLGQGLEFLIYFQGNSAPDKSGLPSDRFSAERTGGSVSTLTIQRTQQEDSAVYLCASSYTGTGTEAFFGQGTRLTVV.

About this clonotype: The junction departs from germline at one end; a sequencing error may be responsible. This rearrangement joins TRBV28 to TRBJ2-7; a weak D match, TRBD2 (6 bases). CDR3 size: 15 residues. Germline loops: CDR1 MDHEN, CDR2 SYDVKM. The CDR3 region has the DNA TGTGCCAGCAGTTCCGGCGGGATCTTTACCTATGAGCAGTACTTC. Translated: CASSSGGIFTYEQYF.

The chain has TRBV20-1 and TRBJ2-1, with 13 bases lining up with TRBD2. CDR1 and CDR2 (germline): DFQATT, SNEGSKA (reference sequence). The CDR3 spans 17 residues. V was pared by 5 bases and J by 3 bases, with 10 bases of the junction left unmatched. CDR3 region: CSAPGLAGVAGYNEQFF. As DNA, the CDR3 is TGCAGTGCTCCTGGACTAGCGGGAGTAGCGGGCTACAATGAGCAGTTCTTC.

This chain joins TRBV13 and TRBJ2-1; D not resolved. Germline V lookup: CDR1 PRHDT, CDR2 FYEKMQ (reference sequence). V gave up 5 bases and J gave up 0 bases, with 17 bases separating them. This CDR3 spans 17 amino acids. This chain's CDR3 is CASSHQLGPSSYNEQFF. CDR3 coding DNA: TGTGCCAGCAGCCACCAATTGGGCCCAAGCTCCTACAATGAGCAGTTCTTC.

This clonotype was observed a few times. This chain connects TRBV27 to TRBJ2-7; tentatively, D is TRBD1 or TRBD2 (5 bases each). Trimming removed 6 bases from V and 3 bases from J, with 12 bases in between. The CDR3 is made up of 13 amino acids. Germline CDR1 reads MNHEY; CDR2 reads SMNVEV (reference sequence). The DNA of the CDR3 is TGTGCCAGCAGCCCGGGACGGGACTACGAGCAGTACTTC. Its protein is CASSPGRDYEQYF.

The chain carries TRBV5-5 and TRBJ2-7; 10 bases align to TRBD1. CDR3 length equals 15 residues. CDR1 is SGHKS and CDR2 is YYEKEE in the germline V gene (reference sequence). J lost 7 bases, V lost 4 bases, and 11 bases had no gene match. DNA of the CDR3: TGTGCCAGCAGCCCCAGCGGGACAGGGGTTTATGAGCAGTACTTC. Translating it yields CASSPSGTGVYEQYF. Based on the CDR3 plus reference TRBV5-5 and TRBJ2-7, the full variable domain is DAGVTQSPTHLIKTRGQQVTLRCSPISGHKSVSWYQQVLGQGPQFIFQYYEKEERGRGNFPDRFSARQFPNYSSELNVNALLLGDSALYLCASSPSGTGVYEQYFGPGTRLTVT.

The V gene is TRBV7-9, the J gene TRBJ1-2, with 7 bases aligning to TRBD1. V trimming: 5 bases; J trimming: 2 bases; junction bases outside the gene matches: 5. Germline V gene data show CDR1 as SEHNR and CDR2 as FQNEAQ (reference sequence). This CDR3 region has 14 residues. The CDR3 DNA reads as TGTGCCAGCAGCGACGGGACAGACAACTATGGCTACACCTTC. Its translation: CASSDGTDNYGYTF. Full variable domain (rest looked up from reference TRBV7-9 and TRBJ1-2): DTGVSQNPRHKITKRGQNVTFRCDPISEHNRLYWYRQTLGQGPEFLTYFQNEAQLEKSRLLSDRFSAERPKGSFSTLEIQRTEQGDSAMYLCASSDGTDNYGYTFGSGTRLTVV.